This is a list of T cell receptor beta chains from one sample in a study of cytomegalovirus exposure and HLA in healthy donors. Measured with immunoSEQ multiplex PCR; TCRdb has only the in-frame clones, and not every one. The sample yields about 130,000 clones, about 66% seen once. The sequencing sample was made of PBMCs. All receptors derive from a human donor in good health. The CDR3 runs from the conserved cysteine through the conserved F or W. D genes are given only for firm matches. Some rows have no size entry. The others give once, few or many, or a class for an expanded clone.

CASSLFRGKGGTEAFF	TGTGCCAGCAGTTTATTTCGTGGCAAAGGAGGTACTGAAGCTTTCTTT	TRBV28	TRBJ1-1	.	once
CASSLYPQARATYNEQFF	TGTGCCAGCAGTTTATATCCCCAGGCCAGGGCTACCTACAATGAGCAGTTCTTC	TRBV27	TRBJ2-1	.	once
CAISVPETGELFF	TGTGCCATCAGTGTCCCGGAGACCGGGGAGCTGTTTTTT	TRBV10-3	TRBJ2-2	.	.
CASSPRTGRGYGYTF	TGTGCCAGCAGTCCCAGGACAGGGAGGGGCTATGGCTACACCTTC	TRBV28	TRBJ1-2	TRBD1	.
CASSRTGRYEQYF	TGTGCCAGCAGCCGGACAGGGAGGTACGAGCAGTACTTC	TRBV14	TRBJ2-7	TRBD1	.
CASSHLGGRENEQFF	TGTGCCAGCAGCCATTTGGGAGGGCGGGAAAATGAGCAGTTCTTC	TRBV7-8	TRBJ2-1	TRBD2	.
CASSPGQTNTEAFF	TGTGCCAGCAGTCCAGGACAGACCAACACTGAAGCTTTCTTT	TRBV27	TRBJ1-1	.	.
CASGWEAEYNEQFF	TGTGCTAGTGGTTGGGAAGCGGAGTACAATGAGCAGTTCTTC	TRBV12-5	TRBJ2-1	.	few
CASSQSGLYEQYF	TGTGCCAGCAGCCAGTCAGGGTTGTACGAGCAGTACTTC	TRBV7-2	TRBJ2-7	.	few
CASSRTGSDQPQHF	TGTGCCAGCAGCCGTACAGGGTCTGATCAGCCCCAGCATTTT	TRBV11-2	TRBJ1-5	.	.
CASSFSPGDTQYF	TGTGCCAGCAGCTTCTCCCCGGGAGATACGCAGTATTTT	TRBV7-3	TRBJ2-3	.	.
CASSSATSFGEQYF	TGTGCCAGCAGCTCCGCGACTAGTTTCGGCGAGCAGTACTTC	TRBV11-2	TRBJ2-7	.	.
CASSITGRAYEQYF	TGTGCCAGTAGTATAACAGGGAGGGCCTACGAGCAGTACTTC	TRBV19	TRBJ2-7	.	.
CASTPGTRNTGELFF	TGTGCCAGTACCCCCGGGACACGGAACACCGGGGAGCTGTTTTTT	TRBV19	TRBJ2-2	.	.
CASSEQGTGELFF	TGTGCCAGCAGTGAACAGGGCACCGGGGAGCTGTTTTTT	TRBV2	TRBJ2-2	.	.
CASSLGTSGTSTDTQYF	TGTGCCAGCAGCTTGGGGACTAGCGGGACTAGCACAGATACGCAGTATTTT	TRBV11-2	TRBJ2-3	TRBD2	.